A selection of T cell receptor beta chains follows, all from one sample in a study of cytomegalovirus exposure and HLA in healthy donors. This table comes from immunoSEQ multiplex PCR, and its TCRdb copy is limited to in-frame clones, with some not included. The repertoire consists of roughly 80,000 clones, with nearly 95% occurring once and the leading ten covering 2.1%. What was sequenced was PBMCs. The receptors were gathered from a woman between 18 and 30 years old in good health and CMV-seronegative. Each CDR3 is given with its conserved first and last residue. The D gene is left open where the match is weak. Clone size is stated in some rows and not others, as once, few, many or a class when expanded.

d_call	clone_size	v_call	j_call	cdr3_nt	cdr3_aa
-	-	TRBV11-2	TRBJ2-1	TGTGCCAGCAGCTACGGAGACTACAATGAGCAGTTCTTC	CASSYGDYNEQFF
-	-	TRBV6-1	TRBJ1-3	TGTGCCAGCAGTCCAGGCTTCTCTGGAAACACCATATATTTT	CASSPGFSGNTIYF
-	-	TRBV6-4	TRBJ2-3	TGTGCCAGCAGTGTGAGGGCCCGGAGCACAGATACGCAGTATTTT	CASSVRARSTDTQYF
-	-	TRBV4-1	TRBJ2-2	TGCGCCAGCAGCCAAGGAGGTGGCCGGGGCGGGGAGCTGTTTTTT	CASSQGGGRGGELFF
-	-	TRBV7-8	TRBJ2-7	TGTGCCAGCTCCCCGAATGGAGCCTACGAGCAGTACTTC	CASSPNGAYEQYF
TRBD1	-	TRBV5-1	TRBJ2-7	TGCGCCAGCAGCGGGGGACAGGGGAACGAGCAGTACTTC	CASSGGQGNEQYF
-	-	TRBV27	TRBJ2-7	TGTGCCAGCAGCCGAGGACTGCTACCCTACGAGCAGTACTTC	CASSRGLLPYEQYF
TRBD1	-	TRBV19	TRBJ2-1	TGTGCCAGTAGTGCGAACCTTGGACAGGGGAGGAATGAGCAGTTCTTC	CASSANLGQGRNEQFF
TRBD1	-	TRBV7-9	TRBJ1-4	TGTGCCAGCAGCTTGGGGAGACAGGGGGCATGGGAAAAACTGTTTTTT	CASSLGRQGAWEKLFF
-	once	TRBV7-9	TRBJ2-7	TGTGCCAGCAGCTTAGATCCTCTGGACACGAGCTCCTACGAGCAGTACTTC	CASSLDPLDTSSYEQYF
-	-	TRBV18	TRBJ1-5	TGTGCCAGCTCACCATCAGAGGATCAGCCCCAGCATTTT	CASSPSEDQPQHF
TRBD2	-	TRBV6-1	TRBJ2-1	TGTGCCAGCAGTGACCGCTTTAGCGGGAGGGGGAATGAGCAGTTCTTC	CASSDRFSGRGNEQFF
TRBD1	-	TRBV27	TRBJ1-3	TGTGCCAGCAGTCAGGCCGGGACAGGGGTCTACACCATATATTTT	CASSQAGTGVYTIYF
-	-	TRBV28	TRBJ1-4	TGTGCCAGCAGTTCCGGAGGACAGCGAGTTGAAAAACTGTTTTTT	CASSSGGQRVEKLFF
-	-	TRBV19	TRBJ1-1	TGTGCCAGTAGTGATGGGCACACTGAAGCTTTCTTT	CASSDGHTEAFF
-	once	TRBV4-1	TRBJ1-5	TGCGCCAGCAGCCAGGAACCTCAGGTTGGCGGGGACAATCAGCCCCAGCATTTT	CASSQEPQVGGDNQPQHF
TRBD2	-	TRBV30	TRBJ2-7	TGTGCCTGGAGTCAGGGAGGGCTGTACGAGCAGTACTTC	CAWSQGGLYEQYF
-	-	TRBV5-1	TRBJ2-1	TGCGCCAGCAGCTTGGCCTACGGTAGGGGTTTAAGGAATGAGCAGTTCTTC	CASSLAYGRGLRNEQFF
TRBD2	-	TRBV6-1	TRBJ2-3	TGTGCCAGCCACCCCCTAGCGGGGGGGGAGGATACGCAGTATTTT	CASHPLAGGEDTQYF
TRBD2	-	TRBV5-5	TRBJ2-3	TGTGCCAGCAGCCTAACGGGGGGAAACTGGTATAGCACAGATACGCAGTATTTT	CASSLTGGNWYSTDTQYF
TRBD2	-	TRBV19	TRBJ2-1	TGTGCCAGTACCTGGACTAGCGGGATGAGTAATGAGCAGTTCTTC	CASTWTSGMSNEQFF
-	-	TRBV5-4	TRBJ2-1	TGTGCCAGCAGCTTGAGGGGGGGCAATGAGCAGTTCTTC	CASSLRGGNEQFF
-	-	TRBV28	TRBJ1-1	TGTGCCAGCTATCACAGGAACACTGAAGCTTTCTTT	CASYHRNTEAFF
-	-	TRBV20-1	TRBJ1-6	TGCAGTGCCGGGGAGAATTCACCCCTCCACTTT	CSAGENSPLHF
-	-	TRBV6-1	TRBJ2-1	TGTGCCAGCAGTGAAGCGGTCGCGGGCTCCTACAATGAGCAGTTCTTC	CASSEAVAGSYNEQFF
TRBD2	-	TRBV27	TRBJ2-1	TGTGCCAGCTCAGTTTTGGGGCGACTAGCGGGAGATCGTAATGAGCAGTTCTTC	CASSVLGRLAGDRNEQFF
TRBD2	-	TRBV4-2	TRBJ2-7	TGTGCCAGCAGCCGAGAACTTCCGGGACTAGGGTACCACGAGCAGTACTTC	CASSRELPGLGYHEQYF
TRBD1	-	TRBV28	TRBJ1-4	TGTGCCAGCAGTTTTCGGGGCAGGGGGCTTGAAAAACTGTTTTTT	CASSFRGRGLEKLFF
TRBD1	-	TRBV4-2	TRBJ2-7	TGTGCCAGCAGCCAAGATGGGACAGAAGAGTACGAGCAGTACTTC	CASSQDGTEEYEQYF
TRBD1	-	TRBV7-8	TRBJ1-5	TGTGCCAGCAGCCGGATCCGGGACAGGGTTTGGCAGCCCCAGCATTTT	CASSRIRDRVWQPQHF
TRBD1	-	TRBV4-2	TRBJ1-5	TGTGCCAGCAGCCCACAGGGGAGCAATCAGCCCCAGCATTTT	CASSPQGSNQPQHF
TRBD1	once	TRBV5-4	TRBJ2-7	TGTGCCAGCGGACGGGACAGGTACCACGAGCAGTACTTC	CASGRDRYHEQYF
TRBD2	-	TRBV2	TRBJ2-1	TGTGCCAGCAGTGAGTTTGCCGGGACTAGCGGGGGGGACTACAATGAGCAGTTCTTC	CASSEFAGTSGGDYNEQFF
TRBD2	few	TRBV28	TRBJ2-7	TGTGCCAGCAGTTTGTTCTTCAGAACCGGGACTATCGGTCCCTACGAGCAGTACTTC	CASSLFFRTGTIGPYEQYF
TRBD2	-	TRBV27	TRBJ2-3	TGTGCCAGCAGTTTATTAACTAGCGGGGCAGATACGCAGTATTTT	CASSLLTSGADTQYF
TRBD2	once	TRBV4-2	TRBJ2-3	TGTGCCAGCAGCCAAGACCCGAAGCGGACTAGCGGGGGGGCTACAGATACGCAGTATTTT	CASSQDPKRTSGGATDTQYF
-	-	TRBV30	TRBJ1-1	TGTGCCTGGAGTGTACTTTGGGAGACTGAAGCTTTCTTT	CAWSVLWETEAFF
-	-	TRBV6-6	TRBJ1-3	TGTGCCAGCAGTTACGGCTCGGGATTTAATGGAAACACCATATATTTT	CASSYGSGFNGNTIYF
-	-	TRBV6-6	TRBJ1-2	TGTGCCAGCAGCGCCCGGACAGCGACGGGCTACACCTTC	CASSARTATGYTF
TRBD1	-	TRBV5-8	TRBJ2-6	TGTGCCAGCAGCCAAATAGGGACAGGCTTTGGGGCCAACGTCCTGACTTTC	CASSQIGTGFGANVLTF
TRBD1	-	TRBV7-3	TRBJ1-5	TGTGCCAGCAGCTTCGGGGACAGTCGGAATCAGCCCCAGCATTTT	CASSFGDSRNQPQHF
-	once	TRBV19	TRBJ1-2	TGTGCCAGTAGTATCAAGGACTCAAGATACTATGGCTACACCTTC	CASSIKDSRYYGYTF
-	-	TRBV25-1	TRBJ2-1	TGTGCCAGTACCAGACTAGATAACAATGAGCAGTTCTTC	CASTRLDNNEQFF
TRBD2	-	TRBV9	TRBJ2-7	TGTGCCAGCAGCAAGCTGACTAGCGGGAGAGACGAGCAGTACTTC	CASSKLTSGRDEQYF
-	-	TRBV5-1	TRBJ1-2	TGCGCCAGCAGCTCCCCAGACAGTGGCTATGGCTACACCTTC	CASSSPDSGYGYTF
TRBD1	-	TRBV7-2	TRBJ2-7	TGTGCCAGCAGCCTCTATGGGACAGTCACCTACGAGCAGTACTTC	CASSLYGTVTYEQYF
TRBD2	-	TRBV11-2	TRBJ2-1	TGTGCCAGCAGCCACCCTCGGGGGGGCAGTCTCGATGAGCAGTTCTTC	CASSHPRGGSLDEQFF
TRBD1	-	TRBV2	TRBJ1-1	TGTGCCAGCAGACAACCTCAGACAGGGGGCACTGAAGCTTTCTTT	CASRQPQTGGTEAFF
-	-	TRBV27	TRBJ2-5	TGTGCCAGCAGTTTAGGGCAGTACCAAGAGACCCAGTACTTC	CASSLGQYQETQYF
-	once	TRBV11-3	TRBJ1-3	TGTGCCAGCAGCGGCCCGGGACACAGCTCTGGAAACACCATATATTTT	CASSGPGHSSGNTIYF
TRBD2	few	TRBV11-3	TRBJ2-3	TGTGCCAGCAGCTTAGGCCTAGCGGATAGCACAGATACGCAGTATTTT	CASSLGLADSTDTQYF
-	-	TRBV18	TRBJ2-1	TGTGCCAGCTCACCGGGTCCTGGACAGTACAATGAGCAGTTCTTC	CASSPGPGQYNEQFF
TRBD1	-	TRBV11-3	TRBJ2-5	TGTGCCAGCAGCTTAGGGGGACAGAGCCAAGAGACCCAGTACTTC	CASSLGGQSQETQYF
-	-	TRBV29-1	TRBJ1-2	TGCAGCGTTGTCGGGAGGGGCGCCCCAAATGGCTACACCTTC	CSVVGRGAPNGYTF